The clone carrying this T cell receptor (beta chain) was counted at least ten times. Its antigen is still unknown. Time point indicated: newly diagnosed GD, antithyroid drugs for less than 3 months. Extracted RNA from PBMCs served as the source of the TCR library. These data belong to a study of regulatory T cells in long-lasting Graves disease. CDR3-region Arm-PCR and iRepertoire HTBI primers produced the TCR beta libraries. In the original analysis: Analysis of the samples identified roughly 62 TRBV and 14 TRBJ segments. A single record per CDR3 protein comes from TCRdb applying MiXCR to the multiplex PCR reads. TCRdb assigned the V and J calls; the authors' analysis was not used. This table has about 240,000 distinct CDR3 sequences, around 20% appearing once. Study observations and caveats: Thyroid tissue went unstudied; only peripheral blood was examined. There were preferences for TRBV28, TRBJ1-2 and TRBJ2-5 in persistent disease.

This CDR3 spans 14 amino acids. V dropped 3 bases and J dropped 7 bases, with 12 bases sitting between them. Germline loops: CDR1 MNHNS, CDR2 SASEGT. The genes are TRBV6-1 and TRBJ1-4; D is possibly TRBD1 (6 bases). The source was peripheral blood mononuclear cells (PBMCs), collected at new diagnosis, from a patient treated with antithyroid drugs. The receptor comes from a female donor with Graves disease. The CDR3 region is CASSDFQGTEKLFF. CDR3 coding DNA: TGTGCCAGCAGTGACTTCCAGGGGACTGAAAAACTGTTTTTT.